This T cell receptor beta chain derives from a study of T cells in Graves' hyperthyroidism and ophthalmopathy. Germline V gene lookup returns CDR1 SEHNR and CDR2 FQNEAQ (reference sequence). CDR3 length: 15 amino acids. Trimming shortened V by 1 base and J by 1 base, and 10 bases separated the two germline ends. Using RNA transcripts as the source, TCR beta CDR3 regions were amplified. HTBI primers drove first-round RT-PCR of the TCR CDR3. TCRdb used MiXCR to reprocess the multiplex PCR reads, holding one entry per CDR3 protein. The data contain approximately 400,000 distinct CDR3 sequences, roughly 14% of them seen just once; the ten biggest clones take up roughly 7.4%. This clonotype was counted at least ten times.

The sequencing sample was made of blood. This chain connects TRBV7-9 to TRBJ1-2; D is ambiguous. The sequence derives from a woman younger than 30 with Graves' hyperthyroidism. DNA for the CDR3: TGTGCCAGCAGCTTAGAGGTGGGGAGTAACTATGGCTACACCTTC. It is translated as CASSLEVGSNYGYTF.